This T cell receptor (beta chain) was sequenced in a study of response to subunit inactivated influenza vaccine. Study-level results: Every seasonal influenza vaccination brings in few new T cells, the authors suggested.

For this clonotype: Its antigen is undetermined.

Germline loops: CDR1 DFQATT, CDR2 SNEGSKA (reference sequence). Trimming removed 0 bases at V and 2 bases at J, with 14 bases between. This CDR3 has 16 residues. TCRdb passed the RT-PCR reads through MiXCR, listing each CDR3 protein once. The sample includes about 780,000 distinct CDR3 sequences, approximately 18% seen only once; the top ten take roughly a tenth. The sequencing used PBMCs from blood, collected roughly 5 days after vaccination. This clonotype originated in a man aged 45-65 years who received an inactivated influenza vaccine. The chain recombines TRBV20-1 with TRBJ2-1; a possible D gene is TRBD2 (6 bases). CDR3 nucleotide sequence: TGCAGTGCTAGAGATCTTGGAGGGAGGACCTACAATGAGCAGTTCTTC. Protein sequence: CSARDLGGRTYNEQFF.